This is a list of T cell receptor beta chains from one sample in a study of CD8 T cells in Susac syndrome. A single record per CDR3 protein comes from TCRdb applying MiXCR to the immunoSEQ multiplex PCR reads. The sample has some 190,000 distinct CDR3 sequences, approximately 94% seen once. Sequences were obtained from CD4+ T cells from PBMCs. Receptor source: a human donor in good health. Each CDR3 is given with its conserved first and last residue. A D gene is named only where the DNA matches it firmly. Size is omitted from some rows. Given values are once, few, many or a class for expanded clones.

TRBJ1-2 | NA | TRBV9 | NA | TGTGCCAGCAGCGTAGCGGGGGCAGGCTATGGCTACACCTTC | CASSVAGAGYGYTF
TRBJ2-7 | NA | TRBV6-2/TRBV6-3 | NA | TGTGCCAGCAGTCACAGGGTCCACGAGCAGTACTTC | CASSHRVHEQYF
TRBJ2-7 | NA | TRBV20-1 | few | TGCAGTGCTAGAGATAGCTACGAGCAGTACTTC | CSARDSYEQYF
TRBJ2-1 | NA | TRBV27 | NA | TGTGCCAGCAGTCTCTTTAGCTCCTACAATGAGCAGTTCTTC | CASSLFSSYNEQFF
TRBJ2-1 | NA | TRBV3-1 | NA | TGTGCCAGCAGCCAAGATACGGTCGCGTACAATGAGCAGTTCTTC | CASSQDTVAYNEQFF
TRBJ2-1 | TRBD2 | TRBV20-1 | NA | TGCAGTGCTATTTGGACTAGCGGTTACAATGAGCAGTTCTTC | CSAIWTSGYNEQFF
TRBJ2-5 | NA | TRBV30 | NA | TGTGCCTGGAGTGTCCTCCTCGAGACCCAGTACTTC | CAWSVLLETQYF
TRBJ2-3 | NA | TRBV19 | NA | TGTGCCAGTAGTATGGGGATCGGCACAGATACGCAGTATTTT | CASSMGIGTDTQYF
TRBJ1-1 | NA | TRBV15 | NA | TGTGCCACCAGCAGAGATCGGGTGCTTGAGGATCTTGATGAGGCTTTCTTT | CATSRDRVLEDLDEAFF
TRBJ2-5 | NA | TRBV27 | NA | TGTGCCAGCAGTTTCGGGGAGTGGGAGACCCAGTACTTC | CASSFGEWETQYF